Below, 21 T cell receptor beta chains from the same sample are listed, as sequenced in a study of monozygotic twins with inflammatory bowel disease. TCRdb re-called the 5' RACE reads and gives one entry per CDR3 protein, without DNA. This repertoire comprises tens of thousands of distinct CDR3 sequences; its ten largest clones make up around 7%. Sequenced input: blood. All receptors come from a human donor with ulcerative colitis or Crohn's disease, or a healthy co-twin of an affected twin (not recorded which).

The V and J genes are TRBV19 and TRBJ1-1; TCRdb indicates TRBD1, and absent DNA this call remains unverified. CDR1 LNHDA and CDR2 SQIVND come from the germline V gene (reference sequence). CDR3 size: 14 residues. The chain's CDR3 is CASRQGGANGEAFF.

This chain connects TRBV12-3 or TRBV12-4 to TRBJ2-5; TCRdb designates TRBD2, a call that cannot be tested without DNA. This CDR3 has 16 residues. The CDR3 protein is CASSFLLAGAQETQYF.

The chain couples TRBV19 to TRBJ2-2; with no DNA, the TCRdb D assignment of TRBD1 cannot be verified. The CDR3 is 14 amino acids. Looked up from germline, CDR1 is LNHDA and CDR2 is SQIVND (reference sequence). The CDR3: CASSDRGNTGELFF.

This chain links TRBV27 with TRBJ1-6; the TCRdb call, TRBD1, lacks DNA for checking. Germline V gene data show CDR1 as MNHEY and CDR2 as SMNVEV (reference sequence). The CDR3 totals 16 residues. CDR3 in amino acids: CASSLGVRGNNSPLHF.

The V and J genes are TRBV18 and TRBJ1-2. The CDR3 length is 13 residues. CDR1 and CDR2 from the germline V gene are KGHSH and LQKENI. CDR3 in amino acids: CASSPGSNYGYTF.

The chain uses TRBV6-1 and TRBJ2-7; TCRdb lists TRBD1, though no DNA is available to test this call. Germline V lookup: CDR1 MNHNS, CDR2 SASEGT. This CDR3 spans 14 amino acids. CDR3 region: CASSPFGGFYEQYF.

The chain has TRBV20-1 and TRBJ2-1; TCRdb outputs TRBD2, but without DNA this stays unchecked. Looked up from germline, CDR1 is DFQATT and CDR2 is SNEGSKA (reference sequence). The CDR3 is 12 amino acids. Here the CDR3 reads CSGLGNYNAQFF.

The CDR3 sequence is CASSSPGTVHKIGAFF. J is TRBJ1-1 and V is TRBV7-9; no DNA is available, so the TRBD1 call from TCRdb remains unchecked. Germline V gene data show CDR1 as SEHNR and CDR2 as FQNEAQ (reference sequence). The CDR3 has 16 residues.

The J gene is TRBJ2-2, the V gene TRBV7-6; no DNA is available, so the TRBD1 call from TCRdb remains unchecked. This CDR3 comprises 15 residues. From germline, CDR1 is SGHVS and CDR2 FNYEAQ. The CDR3 protein is CASSLRQGGTGELFF.

The genes are TRBV12-3 or TRBV12-4 and TRBJ2-1; lacking DNA, the TRBD1 call made by TCRdb goes unchecked. The CDR3 runs 16 residues. CDR3 sequence: CASSPNGRLSYNEQFF.

The rearrangement uses TRBV29-1 and TRBJ2-5. Looked up from germline, CDR1 is SQVTM and CDR2 is ANQGSEA. The CDR3 extends over 14 amino acids. The CDR3: CSVEDLGLKETQYF.

The J gene is TRBJ2-1, the V gene TRBV7-2; as DNA is missing, the TRBD1 call by TCRdb cannot be tested. Germline assignment: CDR1 SGHTA and CDR2 FQGNSA. The CDR3 is made up of 14 amino acids. The CDR3 region is CASSLWASRNEQFF.

The chain couples TRBV6-5 to TRBJ1-3. CDR1 MNHEY and CDR2 SVGAGI come from the germline V gene. There are 13 residues in the CDR3. The CDR3 here is CASSYLGGNTIYF.

The chain combines TRBV11-3 with TRBJ2-1; TCRdb outputs TRBD1, but without DNA this stays unchecked. The CDR3 is 13 amino acids. Per germline, CDR1 SGHNT and CDR2 YENEEA. The CDR3 spells CASSYWPGSEQFF.

The chain links TRBV12-3 or TRBV12-4 to TRBJ2-6. The CDR3 has 13 amino acids. This CDR3 reads CASALKGANVLTF.

V gene TRBV19 combines with J gene TRBJ1-3. Germline V CDR1 and CDR2: LNHDA, SQIVND (reference sequence). The CDR3 loop spans 13 amino acids. This chain's CDR3 is CASTLNSGNTIYF.

This sequence joins TRBV7-6 and TRBJ2-3; TCRdb proposes TRBD1, but this gene call is untestable without DNA. Germline V gene data show CDR1 as SGHVS and CDR2 as FNYEAQ. The CDR3 sequence is 14 residues long. CDR3 sequence: CASSSRQGMDTQYF.

The rearrangement joins TRBV6-1 to TRBJ1-3; no DNA is available, so the TRBD1 call from TCRdb remains unchecked. The CDR3 totals 17 residues. In germline, CDR1 is MNHNS, CDR2 SASEGT. The CDR3: CASMSGAGANSGNTIYF.

This chain links TRBV7-2 with TRBJ1-2; the D call of TRBD1 rests on TCRdb alone, since no DNA is present to check it. The germline V gene encodes CDR1 SGHTA and CDR2 FQGNSA. There are 15 residues in the CDR3. CDR3 residues: CASSLTGPGGLGYTF.

The rearrangement uses TRBV11-2 and TRBJ1-1; the D call from TCRdb, TRBD1, cannot be confirmed without DNA. The germline V gene encodes CDR1 SGHAT and CDR2 FQNNGV. CDR3 length: 13 amino acids. CDR3 residues: CASSFIQGTEAFF.

The chain joins TRBV29-1 to TRBJ2-4; the D call of TRBD2 rests on TCRdb alone, since no DNA is present to check it. CDR1 and CDR2 (germline): SQVTM, ANQGSEA. This CDR3 spans 11 amino acids. The chain's CDR3 is CSVEGEGGEYF. The entire variable domain, with the rest obtained from reference TRBV29-1 and TRBJ2-4, is as follows: SAVISQKPSRDICQRGTSLTIQCQVDSQVTMMFWYRQQPGQSLTLIATANQGSEATYESGFVIDKFPISRPNLTFSTLTVSNMSPEDSSIYLCSVEGEGGEYFGAGTRLSVL.